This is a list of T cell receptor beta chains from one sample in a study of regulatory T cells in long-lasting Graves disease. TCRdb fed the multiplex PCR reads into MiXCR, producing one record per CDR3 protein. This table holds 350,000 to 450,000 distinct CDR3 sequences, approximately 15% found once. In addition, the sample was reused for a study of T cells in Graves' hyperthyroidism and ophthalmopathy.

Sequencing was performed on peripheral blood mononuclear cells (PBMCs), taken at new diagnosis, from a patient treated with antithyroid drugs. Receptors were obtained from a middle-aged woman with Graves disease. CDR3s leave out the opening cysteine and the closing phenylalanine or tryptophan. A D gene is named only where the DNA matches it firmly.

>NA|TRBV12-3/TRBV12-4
ASSLHLNTEAF
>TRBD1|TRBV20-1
SVRSGTGFVDTQY
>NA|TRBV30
AWRGRNPFTDTQY
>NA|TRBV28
ASSPPTGSRGLYYGYT
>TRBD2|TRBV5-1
ASSLDGARGGEQY
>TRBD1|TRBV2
ASRTTGSSGNTIY
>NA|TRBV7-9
ASSLGRGDNEQF
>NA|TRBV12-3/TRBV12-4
ASSPSVVYNEQF
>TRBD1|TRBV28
ASSSPGQGKETQY
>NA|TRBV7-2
ASSPNRREMGEQY
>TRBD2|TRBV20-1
SARDTAGASNEQF
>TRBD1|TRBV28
ASRTGGNQPQH
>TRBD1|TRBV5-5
ASSSTRGLETQY
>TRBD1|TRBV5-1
ASSLVQGAGSYEQY
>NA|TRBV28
ASSLKVGEQF
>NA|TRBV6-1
ASSENGEVANEKLF
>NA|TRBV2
ASRESGNLYYEQY
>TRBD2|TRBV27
ASSLGGEVLAGGPLEETQY
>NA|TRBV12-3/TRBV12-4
ASSGGASGNNEQF
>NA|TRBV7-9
ASSSSGSDQETQY
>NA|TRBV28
ASSSTGTPKGPQH
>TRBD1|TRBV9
ASSVSKQGATGELF
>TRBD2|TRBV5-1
ASSLTSGALGEQF
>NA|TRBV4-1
ASRSRGKQSSYNEQF
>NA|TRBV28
ASSSSEWGRDTQY
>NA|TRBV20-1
SAPVNGGRQF
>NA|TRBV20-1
SARALRGSSYEQY
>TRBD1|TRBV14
ASSQDPDRATEAF